This is a list of T cell receptor beta chains from one sample in a study. TCRdb used MiXCR to reprocess the RT-PCR reads, holding one entry per CDR3 protein. This sample yields hundreds of thousands of distinct CDR3 sequences, of which 14% are seen a single time; about 3.9% belongs to the top ten. Sequenced: memory CD4+ T cells from blood. Receptors were obtained from a female donor in good health, serving as a healthy control. The CDR3 runs from the conserved cysteine through the conserved F or W. Fields, in order: J gene, V gene, clone size, D gene, CDR3 protein, CDR3 DNA. The D gene is left open where the match is weak. Size is stated for part of the rows, as once, few or many counts, or as a class when the clone is expanded.

>TRBJ1-4|TRBV4-3|many|TRBD1
CASSPGQGGNEKLFF
TGCGCCAGCAGCCCCGGACAGGGAGGAAATGAAAAACTGTTTTTT
>TRBJ2-3|TRBV7-2|-|-
CASSFGDSHTDTQYF
TGTGCCAGCAGCTTTGGCGACAGTCACACAGATACGCAGTATTTT
>TRBJ1-6|TRBV7-9|-|-
CASSTGGDSPLHF
TGTGCCAGCAGCACGGGGGGAGATTCACCCCTCCACTTT
>TRBJ1-2|TRBV7-8|-|-
CASSPALSRLSGRGYTF
TGTGCCAGCAGCCCCGCCCTTAGTCGTTTGTCCGGGCGAGGCTACACCTTC
>TRBJ1-1|TRBV7-9|-|-
CASRRQVSGTEAFF
TGTGCCAGCAGGAGACAAGTTTCAGGGACTGAAGCTTTCTTT
>TRBJ2-3|TRBV10-3|few|TRBD2
CAIRVAGGPTDTQYF
TGTGCCATCAGGGTAGCGGGGGGGCCCACAGATACGCAGTATTTT
>TRBJ2-7|TRBV29-1|many|TRBD1
CSVEGQGNYEQYF
TGCAGCGTTGAAGGACAGGGAAACTACGAGCAGTACTTC
>TRBJ2-5|TRBV6-1|few|-
CASSAVTGSQETQYF
TGTGCCAGCAGTGCGGTAACAGGGAGCCAAGAGACCCAGTACTTC
>TRBJ1-2|TRBV29-1|many|-
CSGGVAPYGYTF
TGCAGCGGCGGGGTGGCCCCCTATGGCTACACCTTC
>TRBJ1-4|TRBV20-1|few|TRBD1
CSASQGIYEKLFF
TGCAGTGCTTCACAGGGGATATATGAAAAACTGTTTTTT
>TRBJ2-7|TRBV4-2|many|TRBD1
CASSQAGGQDSYEQYF
TGTGCCAGCAGCCAAGCTGGGGGACAGGACAGCTACGAGCAGTACTTC
>TRBJ2-5|TRBV4-1|many|TRBD2
CASSQSLAGALETQYF
TGCGCCAGCAGCCAGAGTCTAGCGGGAGCTTTGGAGACCCAGTACTTC
>TRBJ2-7|TRBV28|-|TRBD1
CASSLLNRGRHEQYF
TGTGCCAGCAGTTTGTTGAACAGGGGGAGGCACGAGCAGTACTTC
>TRBJ2-3|TRBV2|few|-
CASTEIGDTQYF
TGTGCCAGCACGGAGATCGGAGATACGCAGTATTTT
>TRBJ2-7|TRBV15|many|-
CATSRNRGDYEQYF
TGTGCCACCAGCAGAAATAGAGGGGACTACGAGCAGTACTTC
>TRBJ1-2|TRBV20-1|-|-
CSAMGGGAVGYTF
TGCAGTGCTATGGGTGGGGGGGCGGTTGGCTACACCTTC
>TRBJ2-1|TRBV10-3|-|-
CAISGGPPGGQFF
TGTGCCATCAGTGGAGGGCCGCCCGGTGGGCAGTTCTTC
>TRBJ2-3|TRBV27|-|-
CASSILNRDTQYF
TGTGCCAGCAGTATCCTGAACAGGGATACGCAGTATTTT
>TRBJ2-7|TRBV5-1|-|-
CASSPAPSYEQYF
TGCGCCAGCAGCCCCGCTCCGTCCTACGAGCAGTACTTC
>TRBJ2-7|TRBV27|-|TRBD2
CASAMRGGFDEQYF
TGTGCCAGCGCTATGCGGGGAGGGTTCGACGAGCAGTACTTC
>TRBJ2-1|TRBV5-1|few|TRBD1
CASSLPGTGQFF
TGCGCCAGCAGCTTGCCTGGGACAGGGCAGTTCTTC
>TRBJ2-2|TRBV7-3|-|-
CASSLNPTIGSGELFF
TGTGCCAGCAGCTTAAATCCCACAATCGGGTCCGGGGAGCTGTTTTTT
>TRBJ2-1|TRBV24-1|few|-
CATSERGGEQFF
TGTGCCACCAGTGAGAGGGGTGGTGAGCAGTTCTTC
>TRBJ1-1|TRBV29-1|many|-
CSAASGASTEAFF
TGCAGCGCGGCGTCAGGGGCCAGCACTGAAGCTTTCTTT
>TRBJ2-4|TRBV27|once|-
CASSLYFREMSGIQYF
TGTGCCAGCAGTTTATATTTTCGGGAAATGAGCGGCATTCAGTACTTC
>TRBJ2-3|TRBV24-1|-|-
CATGGPNTDTQYF
TGTGCCACCGGAGGCCCTAACACAGATACGCAGTATTTT
>TRBJ1-2|TRBV7-2|few|-
CASSLGGGGFLYGYTF
TGTGCCAGCAGCTTAGGCGGGGGAGGGTTTCTCTATGGCTACACCTTC
>TRBJ2-1|TRBV10-3|many|-
CAISESGALYSEQFF
TGTGCCATCAGTGAGTCCGGGGCCTTGTACAGTGAGCAGTTCTTC
>TRBJ2-5|TRBV20-1|-|TRBD2
CSASSGEETQYF
TGCAGTGCTTCTAGCGGGGAAGAGACCCAGTACTTC
>TRBJ2-5|TRBV25-1|-|TRBD2
CASRSGREWETQYF
TGTGCCAGCAGAAGCGGGAGGGAGTGGGAGACCCAGTACTTC
>TRBJ1-3|TRBV20-1|-|TRBD1
CSARDIQGASSGNTIYF
TGCAGTGCTAGAGACATACAGGGGGCGAGCTCTGGAAACACCATATATTTT
>TRBJ1-3|TRBV4-3|few|-
CASSQNPSGSSGNTIYF
TGCGCCAGCAGCCAAAATCCCTCAGGGAGCTCTGGAAACACCATATATTTT
>TRBJ2-1|TRBV20-1|-|TRBD2
CSARGYLAGGSPYNEQFF
TGCAGTGCTAGAGGTTACCTAGCGGGAGGCTCTCCCTACAATGAGCAGTTCTTC
>TRBJ2-3|TRBV12-3/TRBV12-4|many|-
CASSPTRQVGDTQYF
TGTGCCAGCAGTCCGACGCGACAAGTGGGTGATACGCAGTATTTT
>TRBJ2-7|TRBV5-1|few|-
CASSLVGSVYEQYF
TGCGCCAGCAGTTTAGTGGGCAGTGTCTACGAGCAGTACTTC
>TRBJ2-1|TRBV6-1|-|-
CASIPGGSFYNEQFF
TGTGCCAGCATTCCCGGCGGGTCCTTCTACAATGAGCAGTTCTTC